What follows describes a single T cell receptor (beta chain). The antigen is undetermined. The CDR3 is 15 residues long. Per germline, CDR1 MDHEN and CDR2 SYDVKM. V dropped 2 bases and J dropped 0; count of bases not matched to a gene: 4. The data stem from a study of beta chain features in type 1 diabetes. Study-level results: TCRB CDR3s from Type 1 diabetes patients were moderately but significantly shorter in all four CD4+ subsets.

By way of CD45RO/CCR7/CD25/CD127/CD95/CD27, the CD4+ regulatory, stem cell-like memory, central memory and naive cells were sorted. Purity exceeding 95% was reached by all sorted populations. The entirety of the isolated RNA underwent reverse transcription, so expressed TCRB transcripts were sequenced. Sequenced by immunoSEQ multiplex PCR; TCRdb stores in-frame clones only, minus some. The sample includes under 300,000 clones, less than 35% of them seen just once. The receptor was isolated from a man aged 25-45 years in good health. Sequencing used central memory CD4+ T cells from blood. The rearrangement uses TRBV28 and TRBJ2-7, with 7 bases matching TRBD1. Written as DNA, the CDR3 is TGTGCCAGCAGTTTAGAGGGGGCGAACTCCTACGAGCAGTACTTC. As protein: CASSLEGANSYEQYF.